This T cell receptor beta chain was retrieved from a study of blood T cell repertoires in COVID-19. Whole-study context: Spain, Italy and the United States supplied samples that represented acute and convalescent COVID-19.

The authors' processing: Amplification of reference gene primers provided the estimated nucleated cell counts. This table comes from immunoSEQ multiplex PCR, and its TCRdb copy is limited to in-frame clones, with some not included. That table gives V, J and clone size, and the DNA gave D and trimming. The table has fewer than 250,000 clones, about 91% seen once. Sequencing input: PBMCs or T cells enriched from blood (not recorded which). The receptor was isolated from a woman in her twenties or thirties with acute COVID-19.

CDR3 residues: CASSNPTGGAEKLFF. Here the CDR3 DNA reads TGTGCCAGCAGTAACCCCACAGGGGGAGCTGAAAAACTGTTTTTT. This rearrangement joins TRBV6-6 to TRBJ1-4; 8 bases agree with TRBD1. The V and J ends lost 5 bases and 7 bases, in that order; junction bases with no gene match: 9. Germline assignment: CDR1 MNHNY and CDR2 SVGAGI (reference sequence). This CDR3 is 15 amino acids long.